Listed below are T cell receptor beta chains from one sample, sequenced in a study of cytomegalovirus exposure and HLA in healthy donors. Assay: immunoSEQ multiplex PCR; the TCRdb copy retains only in-frame clones and omits some. The top ten hold 10% to 13% of the sample, which has about 160,000 clones, approximately 81% seen once. The material sequenced was PBMCs. All receptors derive from a man aged 25-40 years in good health and CMV-seropositive. The CDR3 runs from the conserved cysteine through the conserved F or W. A D gene is named only where the DNA matches it firmly. Size is stated for part of the rows, as once, few or many counts, or as a class when the clone is expanded.

CDR3nt: TGTGCCATCAGTGAGTCCGGAGATACGCAGTATTTT
CDR3aa: CAISESGDTQYF
d_gene: NA
j_gene: TRBJ2-3
v_gene: TRBV10-3
abundance: NA

CDR3nt: TGCGCCAGCAGTCGATGGGGACAGGGGACCGAGCAGTACTTC
CDR3aa: CASSRWGQGTEQYF
d_gene: TRBD1
j_gene: TRBJ2-7
v_gene: TRBV5-1
abundance: NA

CDR3nt: TGTGCCAGCAGTTTGACAGGGTCTATCTCTGGAAACACCATATATTTT
CDR3aa: CASSLTGSISGNTIYF
d_gene: TRBD1
j_gene: TRBJ1-3
v_gene: TRBV6-6
abundance: NA

CDR3nt: TGTGCCAGCAGCTTGACAGTTACAAACTATGGCTACACCTTC
CDR3aa: CASSLTVTNYGYTF
d_gene: NA
j_gene: TRBJ1-2
v_gene: TRBV7-9
abundance: NA

CDR3nt: TGTGCCAGCAGCTTGGCCGGGAGGGGGTCCGAGCAGTACTTC
CDR3aa: CASSLAGRGSEQYF
d_gene: TRBD2
j_gene: TRBJ2-7
v_gene: TRBV5-4
abundance: NA

CDR3nt: TGTGCCAGCAGCCGACAGACCTACGAGCAGTACTTC
CDR3aa: CASSRQTYEQYF
d_gene: NA
j_gene: TRBJ2-7
v_gene: TRBV7-2
abundance: NA

CDR3nt: TGCAGCGTTGGAGCCCGGGACAGGGGCTATGGCTACACCTTC
CDR3aa: CSVGARDRGYGYTF
d_gene: TRBD1
j_gene: TRBJ1-2
v_gene: TRBV29-1
abundance: NA

CDR3nt: TGTGCCAGCAGCCGTGGGACTGCGAGCTCCTACGAGCAGTACTTC
CDR3aa: CASSRGTASSYEQYF
d_gene: NA
j_gene: TRBJ2-7
v_gene: TRBV6-5
abundance: NA

CDR3nt: TGTGCCACCAGCCCTGTGGGGGACAACTCCTACGAGCAGTACTTC
CDR3aa: CATSPVGDNSYEQYF
d_gene: NA
j_gene: TRBJ2-7
v_gene: TRBV15
abundance: NA

CDR3nt: TGCGCCAGCAGCCAAGGGGGCTCTTGGCGTTACACCGGGGAGCTGTTTTTT
CDR3aa: CASSQGGSWRYTGELFF
d_gene: NA
j_gene: TRBJ2-2
v_gene: TRBV4-1
abundance: NA

CDR3nt: TGTGCCAGCGGACAGGGGTGGGGACAAGAGACCCAGTACTTC
CDR3aa: CASGQGWGQETQYF
d_gene: TRBD1
j_gene: TRBJ2-5
v_gene: TRBV9
abundance: NA

CDR3nt: TGCGCCAGCAGCCAGGGCGGGGGCGAGGATGAGCAGTTCTTC
CDR3aa: CASSQGGGEDEQFF
d_gene: NA
j_gene: TRBJ2-1
v_gene: TRBV4-1
abundance: NA

CDR3nt: TGTGCCAGCTCACCACCGCGGGCGGGGTTACAAGAGACCCAGTACTTC
CDR3aa: CASSPPRAGLQETQYF
d_gene: NA
j_gene: TRBJ2-5
v_gene: TRBV18
abundance: NA

CDR3nt: TGCGCCAGCAGCCAAGACCCCTATCCAGGGCCCCAAGAGACCCAGTACTTC
CDR3aa: CASSQDPYPGPQETQYF
d_gene: NA
j_gene: TRBJ2-5
v_gene: TRBV4-1
abundance: NA

CDR3nt: TGTGCCAGCAGCCAAGATAGGTTCGTACGGACTATTTACAATGAGCAGTTCTTC
CDR3aa: CASSQDRFVRTIYNEQFF
d_gene: NA
j_gene: TRBJ2-1
v_gene: TRBV14
abundance: NA

CDR3nt: TGTGCCAGCAGCCCCTCTGACAATGAGCAGTTCTTC
CDR3aa: CASSPSDNEQFF
d_gene: NA
j_gene: TRBJ2-1
v_gene: TRBV9
abundance: NA

CDR3nt: TGTGCCAGCAGCCGTGCGCTCGCCCTATACAATGAGCAGTTCTTC
CDR3aa: CASSRALALYNEQFF
d_gene: NA
j_gene: TRBJ2-1
v_gene: TRBV14
abundance: NA

CDR3nt: TGCGCCAGCAGCCAAGATACCGTGAGGAACACTGAAGCTTTCTTT
CDR3aa: CASSQDTVRNTEAFF
d_gene: NA
j_gene: TRBJ1-1
v_gene: TRBV4-3
abundance: NA

CDR3nt: TGTGCCAGCAGCAAGCAGGGGGCAAGCAATCAGCCCCAGCATTTT
CDR3aa: CASSKQGASNQPQHF
d_gene: TRBD1
j_gene: TRBJ1-5
v_gene: TRBV6-5
abundance: NA

CDR3nt: TGTGCCACCAGCAGGGATACAGGGGCTGGAAACACCATATATTTT
CDR3aa: CATSRDTGAGNTIYF
d_gene: TRBD1
j_gene: TRBJ1-3
v_gene: TRBV15
abundance: once

CDR3nt: TGTGCCAGCAGTGAGAGCGGGGCCAGGGGCTATGGCTACACCTTC
CDR3aa: CASSESGARGYGYTF
d_gene: NA
j_gene: TRBJ1-2
v_gene: TRBV6-4
abundance: once

CDR3nt: TGTGCCAGCGGCGGGTTGGGACTAGCGAGGTACGAGCAGTACTTC
CDR3aa: CASGGLGLARYEQYF
d_gene: TRBD2
j_gene: TRBJ2-7
v_gene: TRBV2
abundance: NA

CDR3nt: TGTGCCATAGGAGGAGCGGGAGTAGTAGATACGCAGTATTTT
CDR3aa: CAIGGAGVVDTQYF
d_gene: TRBD2
j_gene: TRBJ2-3
v_gene: TRBV6-1
abundance: NA

CDR3nt: TGTGCCAGCAGCCAGGGGGGAGGCGACAACTATGGCTACACCTTC
CDR3aa: CASSQGGGDNYGYTF
d_gene: NA
j_gene: TRBJ1-2
v_gene: TRBV4-2
abundance: NA

CDR3nt: TGCGCCAGCAGCCAAGATAGGGGCTACGAGCAGTACTTC
CDR3aa: CASSQDRGYEQYF
d_gene: NA
j_gene: TRBJ2-7
v_gene: TRBV4-3
abundance: once

CDR3nt: TGTGCCAGCAGCCCCCCGGGACAGGGAACAGGTTATGAGCAGTTCTTC
CDR3aa: CASSPPGQGTGYEQFF
d_gene: TRBD1
j_gene: TRBJ2-1
v_gene: TRBV9
abundance: once

CDR3nt: TGTGCCTGGAGCCCCGGGAGCTCCTACAATGAGCAGTTCTTC
CDR3aa: CAWSPGSSYNEQFF
d_gene: NA
j_gene: TRBJ2-1
v_gene: TRBV30
abundance: NA

CDR3nt: TGTGCCAGCAGTTTCGGAGGACAGGGGCTCTATGGCTACACCTTC
CDR3aa: CASSFGGQGLYGYTF
d_gene: TRBD1
j_gene: TRBJ1-2
v_gene: TRBV28
abundance: NA

CDR3nt: TGTGCCAGCAGCTCCGGACAGGGGCGAGGCGAGCAGTACTTC
CDR3aa: CASSSGQGRGEQYF
d_gene: TRBD1
j_gene: TRBJ2-7
v_gene: TRBV11-3
abundance: NA

CDR3nt: TGCGCCAGCAGCTGGACAGGAAACACCGGGGAGCTGTTTTTT
CDR3aa: CASSWTGNTGELFF
d_gene: TRBD1
j_gene: TRBJ2-2
v_gene: TRBV5-1
abundance: few

CDR3nt: TGTGCCAGCAGCTCCGGTAGCGGGGGTAGCACAGATACGCAGTATTTT
CDR3aa: CASSSGSGGSTDTQYF
d_gene: TRBD2
j_gene: TRBJ2-3
v_gene: TRBV11-2
abundance: NA

CDR3nt: TGTGCCAGCAGGCTTCACCGGGGACAGCAAGAGACCCAGTACTTC
CDR3aa: CASRLHRGQQETQYF
d_gene: TRBD1
j_gene: TRBJ2-5
v_gene: TRBV6-5
abundance: NA

CDR3nt: TGTGCCAGCAGTGGACAGGGTTCAGAGACCCAGTACTTC
CDR3aa: CASSGQGSETQYF
d_gene: TRBD1
j_gene: TRBJ2-5
v_gene: TRBV2
abundance: NA

CDR3nt: TGCGCCAGCAGCTTTGACTACTACGAGCAGTACTTC
CDR3aa: CASSFDYYEQYF
d_gene: NA
j_gene: TRBJ2-7
v_gene: TRBV5-1
abundance: NA

CDR3nt: TGTGCCAGCAGCGGCTCCCCGGGGGGGATCTATGGCTACACCTTC
CDR3aa: CASSGSPGGIYGYTF
d_gene: NA
j_gene: TRBJ1-2
v_gene: TRBV9
abundance: NA

CDR3nt: TGTGCCAGCAGCCCCCGGGGGGGGCCTGGAGATACGCAGTATTTT
CDR3aa: CASSPRGGPGDTQYF
d_gene: TRBD2
j_gene: TRBJ2-3
v_gene: TRBV9
abundance: few

CDR3nt: TGCGCCAGCAGCCAAGTTCAGAGCGGGGGGGCCACCCCCTCAGATACGCAGTATTTT
CDR3aa: CASSQVQSGGATPSDTQYF
d_gene: TRBD2
j_gene: TRBJ2-3
v_gene: TRBV4-1
abundance: NA

CDR3nt: TGCGCCAGCAGCTTGGGACAGGGATACAATGAGCAGTTCTTC
CDR3aa: CASSLGQGYNEQFF
d_gene: TRBD1
j_gene: TRBJ2-1
v_gene: TRBV5-1
abundance: NA

CDR3nt: TGTGCCAGCAGCCCCCACCGGGGAGCCAAAAACATTCAGTACTTC
CDR3aa: CASSPHRGAKNIQYF
d_gene: NA
j_gene: TRBJ2-4
v_gene: TRBV7-7
abundance: NA

CDR3nt: TGTGCCAGCAGTTACGGACAGGCCTACAATGAGCAGTTCTTC
CDR3aa: CASSYGQAYNEQFF
d_gene: TRBD1
j_gene: TRBJ2-1
v_gene: TRBV6-5
abundance: once

CDR3nt: TGTGCCAGCAGCTTGAGAGGCTCTGGGGCCAACGTCCTGACTTTC
CDR3aa: CASSLRGSGANVLTF
d_gene: NA
j_gene: TRBJ2-6
v_gene: TRBV5-6
abundance: NA

CDR3nt: TGTGCCAGCATCAGGGGGAAGGATCAGCCCCAGCATTTT
CDR3aa: CASIRGKDQPQHF
d_gene: TRBD1
j_gene: TRBJ1-5
v_gene: TRBV6-5
abundance: NA

CDR3nt: TGTGCCATCAGTGAGTCCGGAGGCGGAGGCGAGACCCAGTACTTC
CDR3aa: CAISESGGGGETQYF
d_gene: NA
j_gene: TRBJ2-5
v_gene: TRBV10-3
abundance: NA

CDR3nt: TGTGCCAGCAGCTTTCAGGGGAGCTCCTACAATGAGCAGTTCTTC
CDR3aa: CASSFQGSSYNEQFF
d_gene: NA
j_gene: TRBJ2-1
v_gene: TRBV5-8
abundance: NA

CDR3nt: TGTGCCAGCAGCTTAGAGACGGGGACTGGGGCCAACGTCCTGACTTTC
CDR3aa: CASSLETGTGANVLTF
d_gene: NA
j_gene: TRBJ2-6
v_gene: TRBV7-2
abundance: few

CDR3nt: TGTGCCAGCAGCCCAGACAGGGGACGGTTCCAAGAGACCCAGTACTTC
CDR3aa: CASSPDRGRFQETQYF
d_gene: TRBD1
j_gene: TRBJ2-5
v_gene: TRBV7-6
abundance: NA

CDR3nt: TGTGCCAGCAGCGTAGGAGGTAGCGGGAGCCACGAGCAGTACTTC
CDR3aa: CASSVGGSGSHEQYF
d_gene: TRBD2
j_gene: TRBJ2-7
v_gene: TRBV9
abundance: NA

CDR3nt: TGTGCCAGCAGCTTGGGGACTAGCGCATACGAGCAGTACTTC
CDR3aa: CASSLGTSAYEQYF
d_gene: TRBD2
j_gene: TRBJ2-7
v_gene: TRBV5-6
abundance: NA

CDR3nt: TGCGCCAGCAGTGAGGCGGGGGATGAGACCCAGTACTTC
CDR3aa: CASSEAGDETQYF
d_gene: TRBD2
j_gene: TRBJ2-5
v_gene: TRBV4-3
abundance: NA

CDR3nt: TGTGCCAGCAACGGACAGGCCCCGAACACTGAAGCTTTCTTT
CDR3aa: CASNGQAPNTEAFF
d_gene: TRBD1
j_gene: TRBJ1-1
v_gene: TRBV6-5
abundance: NA

CDR3nt: TGTGCCAGCAGGCAGGCTGGGAGCAATCAGCCCCAGCATTTT
CDR3aa: CASRQAGSNQPQHF
d_gene: NA
j_gene: TRBJ1-5
v_gene: TRBV2
abundance: NA

CDR3nt: TGTGCCACCAGCAGAGATTTAGTGGGCTTGAACTACGAGCAGTACTTC
CDR3aa: CATSRDLVGLNYEQYF
d_gene: NA
j_gene: TRBJ2-7
v_gene: TRBV15
abundance: NA

CDR3nt: TGTGCCTGGAGTGTACAGGGACAGACCTTCCATGGCTACACCTTC
CDR3aa: CAWSVQGQTFHGYTF
d_gene: TRBD1
j_gene: TRBJ1-2
v_gene: TRBV30
abundance: NA

CDR3nt: TGTGCCAGCTTCCCCAAACGGGACAGAACTGAAAAACTGTTTTTT
CDR3aa: CASFPKRDRTEKLFF
d_gene: TRBD1
j_gene: TRBJ1-4
v_gene: TRBV2
abundance: NA

CDR3nt: TGCGCCAGCGCCAGCGGTAGTAGCACAGATACGCAGTATTTT
CDR3aa: CASASGSSTDTQYF
d_gene: NA
j_gene: TRBJ2-3
v_gene: TRBV4-3
abundance: NA

CDR3nt: TGTGCCAGCTCACCAGTAGCTGGAGGCCCCGAGCAGTACTTC
CDR3aa: CASSPVAGGPEQYF
d_gene: NA
j_gene: TRBJ2-7
v_gene: TRBV18
abundance: NA

CDR3nt: TGTGCCACCAGCAGAGATCGTGCGGGGGGCTACGAGCAGTACTTC
CDR3aa: CATSRDRAGGYEQYF
d_gene: TRBD2
j_gene: TRBJ2-7
v_gene: TRBV15
abundance: NA

CDR3nt: TGTGCCATCAGTTCAAGCGTCGTGAATGAGCAGTTCTTC
CDR3aa: CAISSSVVNEQFF
d_gene: NA
j_gene: TRBJ2-1
v_gene: TRBV10-3
abundance: NA

CDR3nt: TGTGCCAGCAGTCACCCTCCGGGACTAGCGGAGAATACCCCCTATGAGCAGTTCTTC
CDR3aa: CASSHPPGLAENTPYEQFF
d_gene: TRBD2
j_gene: TRBJ2-1
v_gene: TRBV7-2
abundance: NA